The subject of this entry is one T cell receptor (beta chain). The antigen remains unidentified. Other DNA sequences in the sample encode the same CDR3. This sample is part of a study of shared clonotypes between healthy human individuals. Study at large: Two women and a few men aged 18 to 49 served as donors.

Terminally differentiated effector memory CD45RA+ cells were excluded by CCR7 positive selection of CD45RO-negative cells. Germline CDR1 MGHRA, CDR2 YSYEKL. The CDR3 length is 13 residues. The V and J ends lost 1 base and 3 bases respectively, with 7 bases between them. Study-wide findings and caveats: The study drew on few donors, limiting represented genetic and exposure-history diversity. Specimens sampled were limited to blood, with tissue repertoires likely differing.

The data were produced by immunoSEQ multiplex PCR, yet TCRdb's version contains in-frame clones alone and is incomplete. The top ten clones hold 0.85% to 1.2% of a sample with around 2,000,000 clones, about 95% of them seen once. The sequencing sample was made of naive CD8+ T cells sorted from blood. The J gene is TRBJ2-7, the V gene TRBV4-1; no firm D call. This receptor was taken from a man between 18 and 29 years old in good health. This CDR3 reads CASSQAVFYEQYF. DNA for the CDR3: TGCGCCAGCAGCCAAGCGGTTTTCTACGAGCAGTACTTC.